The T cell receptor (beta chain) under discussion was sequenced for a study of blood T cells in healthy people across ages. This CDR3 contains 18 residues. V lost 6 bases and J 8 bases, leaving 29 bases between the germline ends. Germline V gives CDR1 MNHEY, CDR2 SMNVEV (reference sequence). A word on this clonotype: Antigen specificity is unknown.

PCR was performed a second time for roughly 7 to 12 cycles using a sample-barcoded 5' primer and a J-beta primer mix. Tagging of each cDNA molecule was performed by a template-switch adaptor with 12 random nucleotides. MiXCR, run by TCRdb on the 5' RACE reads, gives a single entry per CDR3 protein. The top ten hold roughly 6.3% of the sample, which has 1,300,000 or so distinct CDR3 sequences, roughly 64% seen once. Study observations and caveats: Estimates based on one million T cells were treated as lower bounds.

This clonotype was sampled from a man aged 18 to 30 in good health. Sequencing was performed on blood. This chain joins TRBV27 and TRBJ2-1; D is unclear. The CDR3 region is CASSLRMRLSGPGDEQFF. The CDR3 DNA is TGTGCCAGCAGCCTTAGGATGAGGCTCAGTGGGCCTGGGGATGAGCAGTTCTTC.